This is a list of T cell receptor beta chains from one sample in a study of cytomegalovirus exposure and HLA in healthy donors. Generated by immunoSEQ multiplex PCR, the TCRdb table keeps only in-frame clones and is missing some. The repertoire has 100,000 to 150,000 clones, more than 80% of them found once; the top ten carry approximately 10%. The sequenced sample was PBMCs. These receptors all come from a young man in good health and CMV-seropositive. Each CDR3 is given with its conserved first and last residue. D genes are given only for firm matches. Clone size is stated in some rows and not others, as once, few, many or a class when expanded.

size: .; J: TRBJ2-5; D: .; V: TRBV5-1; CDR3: CASSSPRAGSANQETQYF; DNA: TGCGCCAGCAGCTCCCCGAGGGCGGGCTCCGCTAACCAAGAGACCCAGTACTTC
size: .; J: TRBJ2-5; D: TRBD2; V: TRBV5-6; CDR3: CASSIRGGPETQYF; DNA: TGTGCCAGCAGCATCCGGGGGGGCCCGGAGACCCAGTACTTC
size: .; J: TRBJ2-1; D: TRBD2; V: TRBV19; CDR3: CATAPLAGGPWDEQFF; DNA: TGTGCCACAGCACCCCTGGCGGGGGGGCCTTGGGATGAGCAGTTCTTC
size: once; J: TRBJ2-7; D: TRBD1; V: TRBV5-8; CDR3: CASQGDSYEQYF; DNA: TGTGCCAGCCAGGGGGATTCCTACGAGCAGTACTTC
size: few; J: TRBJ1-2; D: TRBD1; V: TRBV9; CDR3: CASSQRTGGSHYGYTF; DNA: TGTGCCAGCAGCCAGCGGACAGGAGGATCGCACTATGGCTACACCTTC
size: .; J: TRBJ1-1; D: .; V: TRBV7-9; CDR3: CASSLVGTAGAEAFF; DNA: TGTGCCAGCAGCTTAGTTGGGACGGCGGGGGCTGAAGCTTTCTTT
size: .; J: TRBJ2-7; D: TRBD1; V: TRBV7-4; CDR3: CASSSLRDRDNYEQYF; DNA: TGTGCCAGCAGCTCTCTCCGGGACAGGGACAACTACGAGCAGTACTTC
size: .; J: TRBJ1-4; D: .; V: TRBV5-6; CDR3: CASSRSDWGEEKLFF; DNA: TGTGCCAGCAGCCGGTCGGACTGGGGGGAAGAAAAACTGTTTTTT
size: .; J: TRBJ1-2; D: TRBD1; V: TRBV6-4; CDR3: CASSEMTGIGGYTF; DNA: TGTGCCAGCAGTGAGATGACAGGGATTGGTGGCTACACCTTC
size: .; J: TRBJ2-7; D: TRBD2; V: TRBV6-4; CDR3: CASSLGLEYEQYF; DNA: TGTGCCAGCAGCTTGGGACTAGAGTACGAGCAGTACTTC
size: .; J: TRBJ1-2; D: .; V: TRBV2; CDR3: CASSEARGIDGYTF; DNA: TGTGCCAGCAGTGAAGCGAGGGGGATCGATGGCTACACCTTC
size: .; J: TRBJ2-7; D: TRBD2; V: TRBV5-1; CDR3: CASSFQRGNYEQYF; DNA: TGCGCCAGCAGCTTCCAGCGGGGGAACTACGAGCAGTACTTC
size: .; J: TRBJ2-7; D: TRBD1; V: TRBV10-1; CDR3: CASSEYRQGEQYF; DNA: TGCGCCAGCAGTGAGTACAGACAGGGCGAGCAGTACTTC
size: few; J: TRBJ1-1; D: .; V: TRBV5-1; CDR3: CASSSPWAGVNTEAFF; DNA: TGCGCCAGCAGCTCGCCCTGGGCTGGCGTGAACACTGAAGCTTTCTTT
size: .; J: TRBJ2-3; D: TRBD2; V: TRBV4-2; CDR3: CASSQEISGGPPDTQYF; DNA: TGTGCCAGCAGCCAAGAAATTAGCGGGGGACCGCCAGATACGCAGTATTTT
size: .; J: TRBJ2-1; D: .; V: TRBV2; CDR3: CASSVRYNEQFF; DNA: TGTGCCAGCAGTGTGAGATACAATGAGCAGTTCTTC
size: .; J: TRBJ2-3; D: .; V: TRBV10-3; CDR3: CAILRSGDTDTQYF; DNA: TGTGCCATACTTAGGTCAGGGGACACAGATACGCAGTATTTT
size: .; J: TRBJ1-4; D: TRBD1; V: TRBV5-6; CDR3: CASSLDRGWSNEKLFF; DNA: TGTGCCAGCAGCTTGGACAGGGGCTGGTCTAATGAAAAACTGTTTTTT
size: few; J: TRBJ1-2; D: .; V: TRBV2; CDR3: CASSEAPWRRVGYGYTF; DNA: TGTGCCAGCAGTGAAGCGCCCTGGAGGAGGGTTGGCTATGGCTACACCTTC
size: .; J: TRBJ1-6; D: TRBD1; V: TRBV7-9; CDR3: CASSLAGQGLRSPLHF; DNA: TGTGCCAGCAGCTTAGCTGGACAGGGACTTCGATCACCCCTCCACTTT
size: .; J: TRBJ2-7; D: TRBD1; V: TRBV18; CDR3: CASSPGQNTYEQYF; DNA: TGTGCCAGCTCACCGGGACAGAATACCTACGAGCAGTACTTC
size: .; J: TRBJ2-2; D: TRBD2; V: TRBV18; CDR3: CASSPSQTSGAPGELFF; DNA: TGTGCCAGCTCACCTTCCCAGACTAGCGGGGCGCCCGGGGAGCTGTTTTTT